This T cell receptor (beta chain) was documented in a study of monozygotic twins with inflammatory bowel disease. General study findings and limits: IBD patients displayed reduced TCRbeta diversity (inverse Simpson) when set against healthy co-twins.

UMIs bearing a 6-nucleotide sample barcode were added through template switching. TCRdb reprocessed the 5' RACE reads and reports one entry per CDR3 protein, with no DNA. The table counts a few hundred thousand distinct CDR3 sequences; roughly 5.2% lies in the top ten. Each donor supplied 2 to 2.5 ml of blood. Unsorted whole blood yielded the total RNA, with T cells left unselected. The CDR3 spans 16 residues. As concerns this clonotype: Its target is unknown.

Sequencing was carried out using blood. This receptor was obtained from a human donor with ulcerative colitis or Crohn's disease, or a healthy co-twin of an affected twin (not recorded which). The chain couples TRBV12-3 or TRBV12-4 to TRBJ2-3; TCRdb picks TRBD2, but there is no DNA to check that call. The CDR3 protein is CASSAPSGVSTDTQYF.